The rows below give T cell receptor beta chains drawn from one sample of a study of blood T cells in healthy people across ages. Each CDR3 protein gets one entry after TCRdb re-called the 5' RACE reads with MiXCR. The table includes approximately 1.5 million distinct CDR3 sequences, around 36% detected once. The sample taken for sequencing was blood. These receptors came from a woman in her twenties or thirties in good health. Both conserved end residues are part of each CDR3. A D gene is named only where the DNA matches it firmly. Clone size is shown for a subset of rows, as once, few, many or a class of expanded clone.

TRBV27,TRBJ2-1,.,TRBD2,CASSFRPGTSSYEQFF,TGTGCCAGCAGTTTCCGTCCCGGGACTAGTTCCTATGAGCAGTTCTTC
TRBV15,TRBJ2-7,many,.,CATSRDGRVDEQYF,TGTGCCACCAGCAGAGATGGCAGGGTGGACGAGCAGTACTTC
TRBV4-1,TRBJ1-5,many,.,CASSQDGGNQPQHF,TGCGCCAGCAGCCAAGATGGGGGGAATCAGCCCCAGCATTTT
TRBV20-1,TRBJ2-7,.,TRBD1,CSTRSGTGDEQYF,TGCAGTACTAGGAGCGGGACAGGGGACGAGCAGTACTTC
TRBV6-1,TRBJ1-2,.,.,CASSEVIGTRPNYGYTF,TGTGCCAGCAGTGAAGTCATAGGGACAAGGCCGAACTATGGCTACACCTTC
TRBV9,TRBJ2-1,few,TRBD2,CASSVSVWSSGNKGNEQFF,TGTGCCAGCAGCGTATCTGTTTGGTCTAGCGGGAATAAGGGCAATGAGCAGTTCTTC
TRBV28,TRBJ2-7,few,TRBD1,CASSGGDRVYGEQYF,TGTGCCAGCAGCGGCGGGGACAGGGTCTACGGCGAGCAGTACTTC
TRBV29-1,TRBJ2-1,many,.,CSVMDWHNEQFF,TGCAGCGTAATGGACTGGCACAATGAGCAGTTCTTC
TRBV7-9,TRBJ2-5,.,.,CASSRKLGDQETQYF,TGTGCCAGCAGCCGTAAGCTGGGGGATCAAGAGACCCAGTACTTC
TRBV9,TRBJ2-3,.,TRBD2,CASSVTLAGAGDTQYF,TGTGCCAGCAGCGTAACCCTAGCGGGAGCGGGAGATACGCAGTATTTT
TRBV7-9,TRBJ2-5,.,.,CASSLDCGETQYF,TGTGCCAGCAGCTTAGATTGTGGAGAGACCCAGTACTTC
TRBV6-2/TRBV6-3,TRBJ2-5,.,TRBD2,CASTTPLFSRGQETQYF,TGTGCCAGCACCACACCCCTATTTTCGCGGGGGCAAGAGACCCAGTACTTC
TRBV5-4,TRBJ2-2,few,TRBD2,CASSLGAGVGELFF,TGTGCCAGCAGCTTGGGTGCGGGAGTTGGGGAGCTGTTTTTT
TRBV4-1,TRBJ2-7,many,TRBD1,CASSQGQGLTYEQYF,TGCGCCAGCAGCCAAGGACAGGGGTTAACCTACGAGCAGTACTTC
TRBV12-3/TRBV12-4,TRBJ2-7,.,TRBD1,CASSIYRGRGYEQYF,TGTGCCAGCAGTATTTACAGGGGCAGGGGCTACGAGCAGTACTTC
TRBV27,TRBJ2-1,few,TRBD2,CASSWGGPYNEQFF,TGTGCCAGCAGTTGGGGGGGACCCTACAATGAGCAGTTCTTC
TRBV5-6,TRBJ1-1,.,.,CASSWWGRYTEAFF,TGTGCCAGCAGCTGGTGGGGTCGCTACACTGAAGCTTTCTTT
TRBV6-1,TRBJ2-6,.,TRBD1,CATTGGLAGANVLTF,TGTGCCACCACAGGGGGGTTGGCTGGGGCCAACGTCCTGACTTTC
TRBV18,TRBJ2-7,.,TRBD1,CASSPLTGQGAYEQYF,TGTGCCAGCTCACCATTAACAGGACAGGGGGCCTACGAGCAGTACTTC
TRBV7-2,TRBJ2-4,few,.,CASSPGHGQYF,TGTGCCAGCAGTCCCGGGCATGGCCAGTACTTC
TRBV28,TRBJ1-1,.,.,CASSLYQGLNTEAFF,TGTGCCAGCAGTCTCTACCAGGGACTTAACACTGAAGCTTTCTTT
TRBV5-6,TRBJ2-7,few,.,CASSLVRQDTYEQYF,TGTGCCAGCAGCTTGGTACGGCAGGACACCTACGAGCAGTACTTC
TRBV20-1,TRBJ2-7,few,.,CSAIPGEYTYEQYF,TGCAGTGCTATCCCGGGGGAGTACACCTACGAGCAGTACTTC
TRBV30,TRBJ2-7,.,.,CAWRNEQYF,TGTGCCTGGAGAAACGAGCAGTACTTC